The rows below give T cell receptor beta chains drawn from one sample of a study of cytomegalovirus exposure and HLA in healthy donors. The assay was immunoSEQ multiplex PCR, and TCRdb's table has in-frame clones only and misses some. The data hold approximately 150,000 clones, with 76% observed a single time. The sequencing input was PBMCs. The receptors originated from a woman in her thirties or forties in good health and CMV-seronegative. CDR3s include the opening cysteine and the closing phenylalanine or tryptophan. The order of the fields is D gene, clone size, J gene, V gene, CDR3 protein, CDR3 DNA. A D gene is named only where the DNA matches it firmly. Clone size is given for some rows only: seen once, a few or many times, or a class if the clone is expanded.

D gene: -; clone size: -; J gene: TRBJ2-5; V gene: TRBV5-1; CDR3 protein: CASSLEQGWETQYF; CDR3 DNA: TGCGCCAGCAGCTTGGAACAGGGCTGGGAGACCCAGTACTTC
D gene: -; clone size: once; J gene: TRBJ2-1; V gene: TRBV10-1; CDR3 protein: CASSPSGAYEQFF; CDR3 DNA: TGCGCCAGCAGCCCCTCAGGGGCCTATGAGCAGTTCTTC
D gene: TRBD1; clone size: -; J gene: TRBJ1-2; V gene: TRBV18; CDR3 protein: CASSPGTGVGGYTF; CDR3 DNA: TGTGCCAGCTCACCAGGGACAGGGGTAGGAGGCTACACCTTC
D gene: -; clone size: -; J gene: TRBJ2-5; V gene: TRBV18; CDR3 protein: CASSPQGVGETQYF; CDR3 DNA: TGTGCCAGCTCACCACAGGGGGTAGGAGAGACCCAGTACTTC
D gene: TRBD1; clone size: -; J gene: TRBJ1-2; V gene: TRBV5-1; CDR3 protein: CASSWTGGHYGYTF; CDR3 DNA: TGCGCCAGCAGTTGGACAGGGGGCCACTATGGCTACACCTTC
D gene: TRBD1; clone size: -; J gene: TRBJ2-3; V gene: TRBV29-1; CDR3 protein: CSVMDRASDTQYF; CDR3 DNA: TGCAGCGTGATGGACAGGGCGAGCGATACGCAGTATTTT
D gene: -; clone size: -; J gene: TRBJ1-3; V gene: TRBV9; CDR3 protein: CASSSQAGVSGNTIYF; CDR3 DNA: TGTGCCAGCAGCTCCCAGGCGGGCGTATCTGGAAACACCATATATTTT
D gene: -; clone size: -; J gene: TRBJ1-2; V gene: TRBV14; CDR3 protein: CASSQELYGYTF; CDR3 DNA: TGTGCCAGCAGCCAAGAACTTTATGGCTACACCTTC
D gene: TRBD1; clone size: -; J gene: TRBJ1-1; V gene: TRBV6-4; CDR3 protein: CASSGDREGSEAFF; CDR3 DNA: TGTGCCAGCAGTGGGGACAGGGAAGGGTCTGAAGCTTTCTTT
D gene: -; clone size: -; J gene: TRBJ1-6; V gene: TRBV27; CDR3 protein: CASSFYPGYNSPLHF; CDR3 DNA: TGTGCCAGCAGTTTCTATCCCGGCTATAATTCACCCCTCCACTTT
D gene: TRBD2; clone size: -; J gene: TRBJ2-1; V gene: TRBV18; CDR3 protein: CASSPILSGSPYNEQFF; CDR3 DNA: TGTGCCAGCTCACCAATCCTGAGCGGGAGTCCCTACAATGAGCAGTTCTTC
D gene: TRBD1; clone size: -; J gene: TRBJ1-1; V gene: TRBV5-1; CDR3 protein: CASSTGQGPYTEAFF; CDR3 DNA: TGCGCCAGCAGCACAGGACAGGGCCCGTACACTGAAGCTTTCTTT
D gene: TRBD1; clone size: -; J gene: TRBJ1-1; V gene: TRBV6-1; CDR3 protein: CASSPRQGLAEAFF; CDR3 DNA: TGTGCCAGCAGTCCAAGACAGGGGCTGGCTGAAGCTTTCTTT
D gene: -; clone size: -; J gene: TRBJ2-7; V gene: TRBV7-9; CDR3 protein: CASTYAGEQYF; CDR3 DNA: TGTGCCAGCACCTACGCGGGGGAGCAGTACTTC
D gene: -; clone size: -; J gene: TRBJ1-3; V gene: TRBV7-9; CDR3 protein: CASSDNDRGNTIYF; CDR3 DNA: TGTGCCAGCAGCGACAACGACCGAGGAAACACCATATATTTT
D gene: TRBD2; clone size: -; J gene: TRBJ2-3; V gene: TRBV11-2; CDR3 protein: CASSFNQAGGTDTQYF; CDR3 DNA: TGTGCCAGCAGCTTTAATCAAGCGGGGGGCACAGATACGCAGTATTTT
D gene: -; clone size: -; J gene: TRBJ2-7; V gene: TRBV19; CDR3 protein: CASSIGGLDRVYEQYF; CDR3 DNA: TGTGCCAGTAGTATAGGGGGCCTTGACCGAGTCTACGAGCAGTACTTC
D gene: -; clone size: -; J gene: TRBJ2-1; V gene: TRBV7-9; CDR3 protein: CASSSFRGTTAGLEQFF; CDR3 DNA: TGTGCCAGCAGCTCCTTCAGGGGAACTACCGCCGGCCTTGAGCAGTTCTTC
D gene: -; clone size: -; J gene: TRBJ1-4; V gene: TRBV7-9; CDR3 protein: CSSSFGAGWLFF; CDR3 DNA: TGTTCCAGCAGCTTTGGGGCCGGCTGGCTGTTTTTT
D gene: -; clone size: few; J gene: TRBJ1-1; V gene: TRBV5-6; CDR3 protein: CASSLQGRAEAFF; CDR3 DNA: TGTGCCAGCAGCTTGCAGGGTAGGGCTGAAGCTTTCTTT
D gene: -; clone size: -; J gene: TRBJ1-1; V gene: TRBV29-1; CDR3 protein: CSVEAKYMNTEAFF; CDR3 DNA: TGCAGCGTTGAAGCGAAATACATGAACACTGAAGCTTTCTTT
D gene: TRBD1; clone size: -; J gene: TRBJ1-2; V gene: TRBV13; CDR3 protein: CASSLGTGDKDGYTF; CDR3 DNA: TGTGCCAGCAGCCTAGGGACAGGGGATAAAGATGGCTACACCTTC
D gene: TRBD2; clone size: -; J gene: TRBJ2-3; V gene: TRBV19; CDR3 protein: CASQTLAGVGDTQYF; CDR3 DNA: TGTGCCAGCCAGACTCTAGCGGGAGTGGGAGATACGCAGTATTTT
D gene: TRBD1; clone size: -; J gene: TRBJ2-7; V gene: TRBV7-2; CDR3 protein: CASSLADRGQQYF; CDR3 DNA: TGTGCCAGCAGCTTAGCGGACAGGGGACAGCAGTACTTC
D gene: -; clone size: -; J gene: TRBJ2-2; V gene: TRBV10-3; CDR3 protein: CAISESWGLGTGELFF; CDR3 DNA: TGTGCCATCAGTGAGTCTTGGGGACTCGGAACCGGGGAGCTGTTTTTT
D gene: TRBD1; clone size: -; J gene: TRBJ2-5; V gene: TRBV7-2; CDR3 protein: CASSRQGKGETQYF; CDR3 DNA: TGTGCCAGCAGCCGACAGGGGAAGGGAGAGACCCAGTACTTC
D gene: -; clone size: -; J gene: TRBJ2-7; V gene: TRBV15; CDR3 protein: CATSRVQASYEQYF; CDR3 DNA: TGTGCCACCAGCAGAGTGCAGGCCTCCTACGAGCAGTACTTC